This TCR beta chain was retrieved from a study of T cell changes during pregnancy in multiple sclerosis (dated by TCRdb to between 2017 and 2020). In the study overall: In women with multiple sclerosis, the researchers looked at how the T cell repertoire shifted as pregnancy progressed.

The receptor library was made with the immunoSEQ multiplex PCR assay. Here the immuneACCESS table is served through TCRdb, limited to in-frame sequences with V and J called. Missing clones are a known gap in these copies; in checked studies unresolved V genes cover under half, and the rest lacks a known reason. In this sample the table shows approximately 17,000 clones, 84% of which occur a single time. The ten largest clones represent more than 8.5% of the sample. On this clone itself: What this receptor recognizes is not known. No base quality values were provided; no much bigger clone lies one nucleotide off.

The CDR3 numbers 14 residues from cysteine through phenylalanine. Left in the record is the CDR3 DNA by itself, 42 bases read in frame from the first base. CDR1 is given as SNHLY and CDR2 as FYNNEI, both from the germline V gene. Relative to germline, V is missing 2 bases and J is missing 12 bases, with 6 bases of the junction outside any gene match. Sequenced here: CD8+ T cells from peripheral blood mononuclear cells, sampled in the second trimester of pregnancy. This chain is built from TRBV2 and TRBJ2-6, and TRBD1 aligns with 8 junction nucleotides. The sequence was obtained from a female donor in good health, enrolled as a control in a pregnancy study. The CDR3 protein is CASSETGGFGVLTF. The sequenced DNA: TGTGCCAGCAGTGAAACAGGGGGTTTCGGCGTCCTGACTTTC.